This TCR beta chain was recovered during a study of cytomegalovirus exposure and HLA in healthy donors. As regards this clone: Its antigen is unknown.

Points from the study as a whole: Later on, a genetic analysis was performed. It linked a missense variant in DCLRE1C with V- and J-gene trimming of TCR beta. A later analysis reportedly found that, within productive TCRs, an Asian-associated ancestry cluster had fewer N-insertions than the mean observed across the approximately 660 donors. Some public TCRs appeared in many individuals, while most sequences were rare. Information on immune exposure was restricted to one variable (CMV serostatus).

PCR used 60 Vbeta primers and 13 Jbeta primers. The protocol was immunoSEQ multiplex PCR, while the TCRdb copy is restricted to in-frame clones and leaves out a portion. The sample shows about 160,000 clones, around 81% of them seen only once. The length of the CDR3 is 9 residues. This rearrangement joins TRBV21-1 to TRBJ1-1; TRBD1 is the table's D call and was not checked against the DNA. TRBV21-1 is listed as a pseudogene. The clonotype comes from a man aged 35 to 55 in good health and CMV-seronegative. The sequenced material came from PBMCs. CDR3 loop: CAGTGTAFF. CDR3 DNA: TGCGCCGGAACAGGGACGGCTTTCTTT.